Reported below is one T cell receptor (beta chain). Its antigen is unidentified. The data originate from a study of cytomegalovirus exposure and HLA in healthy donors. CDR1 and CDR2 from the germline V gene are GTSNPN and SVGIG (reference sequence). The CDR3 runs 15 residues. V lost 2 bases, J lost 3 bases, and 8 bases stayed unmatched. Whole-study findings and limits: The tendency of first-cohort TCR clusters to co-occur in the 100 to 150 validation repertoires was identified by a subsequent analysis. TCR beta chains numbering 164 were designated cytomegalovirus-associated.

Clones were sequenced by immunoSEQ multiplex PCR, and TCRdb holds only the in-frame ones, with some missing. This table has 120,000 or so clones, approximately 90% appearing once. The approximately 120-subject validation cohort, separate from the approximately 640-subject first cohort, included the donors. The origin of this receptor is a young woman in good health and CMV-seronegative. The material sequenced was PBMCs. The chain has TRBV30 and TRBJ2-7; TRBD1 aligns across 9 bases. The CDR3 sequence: CAWSRPGQGFYEQYF. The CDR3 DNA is TGTGCCTGGAGTCGGCCGGGACAGGGCTTCTACGAGCAGTACTTC.